The clone carrying this T cell receptor beta chain was recorded only once. This sample is part of a study of blood T cell repertoires in COVID-19. Study-wide context: The United States, Italy and Spain were the sources of the acute and convalescent COVID-19 samples. Sources were T cells, B-cell-depleted T cells, or PBMCs; the material itself was cDNA or gDNA.

CDR1 is SGHAT and CDR2 is FQNNGV in the germline V gene. The CDR3 length is 13 residues. Per the study methods: From reference gene primer amplification, estimates of nucleated cell counts were derived. Clones were sequenced by immunoSEQ multiplex PCR, and TCRdb holds only the in-frame ones, with some missing. D and trimming come from the DNA, and the V and J calls and clone size come from that table. Of about 130,000 clones in the sample, roughly 90% were seen once. The origin of this receptor is a man aged 45-60 years with active COVID-19. The sample comprised peripheral blood. The gene calls are TRBV11-2 and TRBJ2-7; D uncertain. The CDR3 here is CATSVRVANEQYF. CDR3 nucleotides: TGTGCTACATCCGTACGGGTTGCCAACGAGCAGTACTTC.